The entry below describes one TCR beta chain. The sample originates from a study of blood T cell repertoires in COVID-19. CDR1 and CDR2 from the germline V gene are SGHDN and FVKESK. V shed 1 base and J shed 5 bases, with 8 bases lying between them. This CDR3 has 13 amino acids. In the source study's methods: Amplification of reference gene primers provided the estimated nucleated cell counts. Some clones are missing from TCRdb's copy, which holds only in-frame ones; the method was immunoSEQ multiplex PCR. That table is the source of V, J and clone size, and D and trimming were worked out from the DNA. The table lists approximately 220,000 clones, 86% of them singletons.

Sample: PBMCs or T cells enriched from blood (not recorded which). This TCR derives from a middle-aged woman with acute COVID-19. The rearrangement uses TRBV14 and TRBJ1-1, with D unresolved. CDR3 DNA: TGTGCCAGCAGCCAAGTTCGGCGGACTGAAGCTTTCTTT. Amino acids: CASSQVRRTEAFF.